This TCR beta chain was sequenced during a study of naive and memory T cell subsets. In germline, CDR1 is LNHDA, CDR2 SQIVND (reference sequence). The V end was cut by 4 bases, the J end by 9 bases, with 19 bases between. This CDR3 has 15 residues. Study-wide results and limits: In naive cells, over 90% of TCR sequences were seen only once.

An equimolar mix of two oligonucleotides served as the beta constant-region primer for TRBC1 and TRBC2. An oligonucleotide with the SP2 primer and a 12-nucleotide UMI was ligated to the cDNA 3' end. TCRdb called the UMI-ligation and nested PCR reads again in MiXCR, with one record for every CDR3 protein. This sample has about 5,400 distinct CDR3 sequences; about 6.5% occur once, and the top ten carry less than 50%. Turning to this clonotype: The antigen is not known.

The chain is built from TRBV19 and TRBJ2-1, with D maybe TRBD1 (6 bases). The sample consisted of effector memory CD8+ T cells from blood. The sample's subset: effector memory, CD45RA- CD27-. The sequence came from a human donor in good health. CDR3 sequence (DNA): TGTGCCAGTAGTAATGGGGGTTGGGACATGGGTGAGCAGTTCTTC. The encoded protein is CASSNGGWDMGEQFF. The complete variable domain, with remaining parts taken from reference TRBV19 and TRBJ2-1, reads DGGITQSPKYLFRKEGQNVTLSCEQNLNHDAMYWYRQDPGQGLRLIYYSQIVNDFQKGDIAEGYSVSREKKESFPLTVTSAQKNPTAFYLCASSNGGWDMGEQFFGPGTRLTVL.